These 29 T cell receptor beta chains share one sample of origin, sequenced in a study of cytomegalovirus exposure and HLA in healthy donors. PCR primers comprised 60 Vbeta and 13 Jbeta primers. Sequencing used immunoSEQ multiplex PCR; TCRdb keeps in-frame clones, though not all of them. Among under 200,000 clones, just under 80% were seen once, and the ten largest hold 6.5% to 9%. Sequencing was performed on PBMCs. These receptors came from a woman between 35 and 50 years old in good health and CMV-seropositive.

This chain uses TRBV5-6 with TRBJ1-4; tentatively, D is TRBD1 (5 bases). V lost 2 bases, J lost 8 bases, and 13 bases lay in between. The CDR3 runs to 14 residues. The germline V gene encodes CDR1 SGHDT and CDR2 YYEEEE. The CDR3 sequence: CASSLYRIEEKLFF. DNA for the CDR3: TGTGCCAGCAGCTTATACAGGATTGAGGAAAAACTGTTTTTT.

This chain connects TRBV29-1 to TRBJ1-2; 7 bases line up with TRBD1. With 7 bases clipped from V and 6 bases from J, the junction kept 8 bases outside the gene matches. This CDR3 is built from 12 residues. Germline V CDR1 and CDR2: SQVTM, ANQGSEA. The CDR3 coding sequence is TGCAGCGCCGGAGGGGGCGCGGATGGCTACACCTTC. It is translated as CSAGGGADGYTF.

The genes are TRBV19 and TRBJ2-2, with D possibly TRBD1 on 6 matching bases. Per germline, CDR1 LNHDA and CDR2 SQIVND (reference sequence). The germline V and J ends were trimmed by 5 bases and 7 bases, with 11 bases remaining between them. This CDR3 contains 13 residues. The CDR3 protein is CASSWTVIGELFF. The CDR3 coding sequence is TGTGCCAGTAGTTGGACAGTAATCGGGGAGCTGTTTTTT.

The chain is built from TRBV2 and TRBJ2-7, with D tentatively TRBD1 (5 bases). The CDR3 length is 14 residues. V was pared by 4 bases and J by 3 bases, with 13 bases between. Germline values: CDR1 SNHLY, CDR2 FYNNEI. DNA of the CDR3: TGTGCCAGCAGTGGGGGCCTAGTTGTCTACGAGCAGTACTTC. Protein product: CASSGGLVVYEQYF.

This rearrangement joins TRBV19 to TRBJ2-3; TRBD1 aligns across 8 bases. Germline V CDR1 and CDR2: LNHDA, SQIVND (reference sequence). Trimming cost V 7 bases and J 2 bases; bases outside gene matches: 8. The CDR3 totals 15 residues. CDR3 nucleotide sequence: TGTGCCAGTACGAGACAGGGGTTAAACACAGATACGCAGTATTTT. Protein product: CASTRQGLNTDTQYF.

The CDR3 loop reads CASSIDTDQPQHF. In DNA form, the CDR3 reads TGTGCCAGTAGTATCGACACTGATCAGCCCCAGCATTTT. The J gene is TRBJ1-5, the V gene TRBV19; no definite D call. V gave up 3 bases and J gave up 5 bases, with 8 bases separating them. The CDR3 runs to 13 residues. Germline V CDR1 and CDR2: LNHDA, SQIVND (reference sequence).

The chain is built from TRBV4-2 and TRBJ2-3, with 11 bases fitting TRBD2. Germline V gene sequence: CDR1 LGHNA, CDR2 YNFKEQ. The CDR3 has 17 residues. The junction had 9 bases not matched to a gene; V was cut back by 4 bases and J by 3 bases. The chain's CDR3 is CASSPRGSGGGTDTQYF. In nucleotides, the CDR3 is TGTGCCAGCAGCCCCCGGGGTAGCGGGGGGGGAACAGATACGCAGTATTTT.

V usage is TRBV28 and J usage is TRBJ2-2; weak D call: TRBD2 (5 bases). The CDR3 is made up of 13 amino acids. CDR1 is MDHEN and CDR2 is SYDVKM in the germline V gene. V was clipped by 3 bases and J by 6 bases, with 8 bases between them. The CDR3 loop is CASSFGRAGELFF. CDR3 coding DNA: TGTGCCAGCAGTTTTGGGAGAGCCGGGGAGCTGTTTTTT. Full variable domain (missing parts from reference TRBV28 and TRBJ2-2): DVKVTQSSRYLVKRTGEKVFLECVQDMDHENMFWYRQDPGLGLRLIYFSYDVKMKEKGDIPEGYSVSREKKERFSLILESASTNQTSMYLCASSFGRAGELFFGEGSRLTVL.

V gene TRBV2 combines with J gene TRBJ1-4, with D perhaps matching TRBD1 (6 bases). The CDR3 covers 14 residues. V lost 8 bases and J 5 bases, leaving 15 bases between the germline ends. Germline CDR1 and CDR2: SNHLY and FYNNEI. The CDR3, as DNA: TGTGCCAGCCGGGACACCGGATTAAATGAAAAACTGTTTTTT. Translated, it gives CASRDTGLNEKLFF.

The V call is TRBV5-6, the J call TRBJ2-7; tentatively, D is TRBD2 (6 bases). Per germline, CDR1 SGHDT and CDR2 YYEEEE. Trimming cost V 5 bases and J 4 bases, with 13 bases left between them. The CDR3 sequence is 13 residues long. In nucleotides, the CDR3 is TGTGCCAGCAGGGAGGGGACGTCATACGAGCAGTACTTC. It yields the protein CASREGTSYEQYF. Full variable domain (missing parts from reference TRBV5-6 and TRBJ2-7): DAGVTQSPTHLIKTRGQQVTLRCSPKSGHDTVSWYQQALGQGPQFIFQYYEEEERQRGNFPDRFSGHQFPNYSSELNVNALLLGDSALYLCASREGTSYEQYFGPGTRLTVT.

The chain employs TRBV28 and TRBJ1-1, with no clear D. In germline, CDR1 is MDHEN, CDR2 SYDVKM. The CDR3 is 12 amino acids. Trimming took 1 base from V and 11 from J, leaving 11 bases between them. The CDR3 reads CASSLSVGMAFF. CDR3 nucleotide sequence: TGTGCCAGCAGTTTATCAGTCGGGATGGCTTTCTTT.

The chain has TRBV5-6 and TRBJ2-5, with D possibly TRBD1 on 6 matching bases. Germline CDR1 is SGHDT and CDR2 is YYEEEE. The V end lost 0 bases, the J end lost 1 base, and 10 bases lay between the germline ends. The CDR3 runs to 15 residues. The chain's CDR3 is CASSLGAGAQETQYF. CDR3 nucleotide sequence: TGTGCCAGCAGCTTGGGGGCAGGGGCCCAAGAGACCCAGTACTTC.

The rearrangement joins TRBV5-1 to TRBJ2-3; 10 nucleotides align to TRBD2. Germline CDR1 and CDR2: SGHRS and YFSETQ. The CDR3 is 16 amino acids. With V trimmed by 4 bases and J by 2 bases, 7 bases remained unmatched. The CDR3 sequence: CASSRVAGGNTDTQYF. In nucleotides, the CDR3 is TGCGCCAGCAGCAGAGTAGCGGGGGGAAACACAGATACGCAGTATTTT.

V is TRBV5-4 and J is TRBJ2-5; 8 bases agree with TRBD1. The germline gives CDR1 SGHNT, CDR2 YYREEE (reference sequence). V lost 2 bases, J lost 2 bases, and 5 bases stayed unmatched. The CDR3 extends over 15 amino acids. The CDR3 region has the DNA TGTGCCAGCAGCTTTTTCCAGGGGGCTCAAGAGACCCAGTACTTC. This translates into CASSFFQGAQETQYF. The full variable domain, with the rest looked up from reference TRBV5-4 and TRBJ2-5, is ETGVTQSPTHLIKTRGQQVTLRCSSQSGHNTVSWYQQALGQGPQFIFQYYREEENGRGNFPPRFSGLQFPNYSSELNVNALELDDSALYLCASSFFQGAQETQYFGPGTRLLVL.

V is TRBV4-2 and J is TRBJ2-2; perhaps TRBD2 as D (5 bases). This CDR3 spans 14 amino acids. Germline loops: CDR1 LGHNA, CDR2 YNFKEQ. V lost 1 base and J 5 bases, leaving 8 bases between the germline ends. CDR3 loop: CASSQVRVTGELFF. Here the CDR3 DNA reads TGTGCCAGCAGCCAAGTGAGGGTTACCGGGGAGCTGTTTTTT.

The chain combines TRBV30 with TRBJ2-1; D may be TRBD1 (5 bases). V lost 1 base and J 7 bases, leaving 5 bases between the germline ends. This CDR3 comprises 11 residues. CDR1 is GTSNPN and CDR2 is SVGIG in the germline V gene (reference sequence). The CDR3 loop is CAWSDRNEQFF. The CDR3 region has the DNA TGTGCCTGGAGTGACAGGAATGAGCAGTTCTTC.

The V gene is TRBV7-9, the J gene TRBJ2-5; no clear D. This CDR3 has 12 residues. The V gene lost 3 bases and the J gene lost 4 bases, with 6 bases spanning the gap. The germline CDR1 and CDR2 sequences are SEHNR and FQNEAQ (reference sequence). CDR3 residues: CASSLNRETQYF. In DNA form, the CDR3 reads TGTGCCAGCAGCTTGAACAGAGAGACCCAGTACTTC.

The CDR3 nucleotides read TGTGCCAGCAGCTTGCAGGCGGGGGGTCCCTACGAGCAGTACTTC. Amino acid sequence: CASSLQAGGPYEQYF. V and J are TRBV5-5 and TRBJ2-5; 8 bases match TRBD2. The J call may be incorrect, as the DNA end agrees better with TRBJ2-7. CDR3 length: 15 amino acids. Per germline, CDR1 SGHKS and CDR2 YYEKEE (reference sequence).

CDR3 nucleotides: TGTGCCAGCAGCTTGGTAGTCCTCGGGGGCGGGGAGCTGTTTTTT. Protein product: CASSLVVLGGGELFF. The V and J genes are TRBV5-6 and TRBJ2-2; a weak D match, TRBD2 (6 bases). V was trimmed by 0 bases and J by 7 bases, leaving 13 bases between them. This CDR3 region has 15 residues. Per the germline V gene, CDR1 is SGHDT and CDR2 is YYEEEE.

This clone was counted once. The rearrangement joins TRBV9 to TRBJ1-1; no firm D call. Trimming took 0 bases from V and 2 from J, leaving 5 bases between them. The CDR3 runs 13 residues. CDR1 SGDLS and CDR2 YYNGEE come from the germline V gene. CDR3 in DNA: TGTGCCAGCAGCGTAGACATAAACACTGAAGCTTTCTTT. It codes for CASSVDINTEAFF. The full variable domain, rest sourced from reference TRBV9 and TRBJ1-1, is DSGVTQTPKHLITATGQRVTLRCSPRSGDLSVYWYQQSLDQGLQFLIQYYNGEERAKGNILERFSAQQFPDLHSELNLSSLELGDSALYFCASSVDINTEAFFGQGTRLTVV.

The chain combines TRBV7-9 with TRBJ2-5; 7 nucleotides match TRBD1. Germline CDR1 SEHNR, CDR2 FQNEAQ (reference sequence). The length of the CDR3 is 16 residues. J was trimmed by 2 bases and V by 1 base; bases with no gene match: 7. The CDR3: CASSLGSGGLQETQYF. The CDR3 region has the DNA TGTGCCAGCAGCTTAGGCTCAGGGGGATTACAAGAGACCCAGTACTTC.

About this clone: The germline gene is not matched at one end of the junction; a read error may be the cause. The chain uses TRBV5-6 and TRBJ2-4; 8 bases align to TRBD1. Per germline, CDR1 SGHDT and CDR2 YYEEEE. The CDR3 covers 15 residues. The CDR3 sequence is CASSFGRTGMNSQYF. For the CDR3, the DNA is TGTGCCAGCAGCTTTGGGCGGACAGGGATGAACAGTCAGTACTTC.

This chain joins TRBV29-1 and TRBJ1-3; 7 nucleotides match TRBD1. Germline V gene sequence: CDR1 SQVTM, CDR2 ANQGSEA. The CDR3 spans 12 residues. The V segment lost 8 bases and the J segment 7 bases; nucleotides outside the gene matches: 8. CDR3 coding DNA: TGCAGCTCCCGGGACAGTTGGAACACCATATATTTT. It translates to CSSRDSWNTIYF. The complete variable domain, with remaining parts taken from reference TRBV29-1 and TRBJ1-3, reads SAVISQKPSRDICQRGTSLTIQCQVDSQVTMMFWYRQQPGQSLTLIATANQGSEATYESGFVIDKFPISRPNLTFSTLTVSNMSPEDSSIYLCSSRDSWNTIYFGEGSWLTVV.

V usage is TRBV20-1 and J usage is TRBJ1-2; no clear D gene. Trimming took 6 bases from V and 5 from J, leaving 10 bases between them. This CDR3 comprises 11 residues. From germline, CDR1 is DFQATT and CDR2 SNEGSKA (reference sequence). CDR3 in DNA: TGCAGTGCGGCGGTTCTTTATGGCTACACCTTC. It encodes CSAAVLYGYTF.

The chain recombines TRBV25-1 with TRBJ1-6, with 7 bases fitting TRBD1. This CDR3 is 13 amino acids long. The germline V gene encodes CDR1 MGHDK and CDR2 SYGVNS. V lost 8 bases to trimming and J lost 4 bases; unmatched junction nucleotides: 2. CDR3 sequence reads: CASGDSYNSPLHF. The CDR3 DNA sequence: TGTGCCAGCGGGGACAGTTATAATTCACCCCTCCACTTT.

About this clone: In the same sample, other DNA sequences code for this CDR3. The rearrangement joins TRBV6-5 to TRBJ2-5; tentative D call: TRBD2 (6 bases). CDR3 size: 12 residues. V was clipped by 6 bases and J by 7 bases, with 12 bases between them. CDR1 and CDR2 from the germline V gene are MNHEY and SVGAGI. CDR3 bases: TGTGCCAGCAGGTCTACAGCGGGGACCCAGTACTTC. Its protein is CASRSTAGTQYF.

As regards this clone: An end of the junction differs from the germline gene, which may be a read error. The chain links TRBV7-9 to TRBJ2-5; the match to TRBD1 covers 7 bases. The CDR3 consists of 12 residues. The germline gives CDR1 SEHNR, CDR2 FQNEAQ (reference sequence). The CDR3 DNA reads TGTTCCAGCAAAGGGGGCTTAGAGACCCAGTACTTC. Protein product: CSSKGGLETQYF.

This chain uses TRBV10-3 with TRBJ2-5; tentatively, D is TRBD2 (5 bases). CDR3 length: 16 residues. Germline V lookup: CDR1 ENHRY, CDR2 SYGVKD. The V gene lost 2 bases and the J gene lost 4 bases, with 17 bases spanning the gap. CDR3 in DNA: TGTGCCATCAGTGAGCGGACCGCAGGAGCGGTAGAGACCCAGTACTTC. Its protein product is CAISERTAGAVETQYF.

The rearrangement joins TRBV27 to TRBJ2-2; 7 bases map to TRBD1. V was clipped by 5 bases and J by 6 bases; unmatched bases: 6. Germline V gene data show CDR1 as MNHEY and CDR2 as SMNVEV (reference sequence). The CDR3 runs to 14 residues. The CDR3 spells CASSVTQGAGELFF. The CDR3 DNA reads as TGTGCCAGCAGTGTAACTCAGGGGGCCGGGGAGCTGTTTTTT.